This entry lists 16 T cell receptor beta chains sequenced from one sample in a study of blood T cell repertoires in COVID-19. Profiled with immunoSEQ multiplex PCR; TCRdb holds only in-frame clones, not every one. The table lists around 250,000 clones, 70% to 90% of them singletons. Source material: peripheral blood. The receptors derive from a man aged 18 to 29 with active or convalescent COVID-19.

The table lists this clone with a few counts. The gene calls are TRBV5-6 and TRBJ2-5; 10 bases are a match to TRBD1. The CDR3 loop spans 15 amino acids. With 3 bases clipped from V and 2 bases from J, the junction kept 4 bases outside the gene matches. Germline V gene sequence: CDR1 SGHDT, CDR2 YYEEEE. CDR3 DNA: TGTGCCAGCAGCTCGACAGGGGGCGGGCAAGAGACCCAGTACTTC. Its translation is CASSSTGGGQETQYF.

The V call is TRBV19, the J call TRBJ1-5, with D uncertain. The germline V and J ends were trimmed by 4 bases and 4 bases, with 17 bases remaining between them. Looked up from germline, CDR1 is LNHDA and CDR2 is SQIVND (reference sequence). The CDR3 loop spans 16 amino acids. The CDR3 DNA is TGTGCCAGTAGTACCCCCCGGGAGGGTGGAAATCAGCCCCAGCATTTT. As protein: CASSTPREGGNQPQHF.

The chain links TRBV6-4 to TRBJ2-1; 9 bases line up with TRBD2. Trimming removed 5 bases from V and 8 bases from J; junction bases left unmatched: 13. This CDR3 spans 16 amino acids. Per the germline V gene, CDR1 is MRHNA and CDR2 is SNTAGT. For the CDR3, the DNA is TGTGCCAGCAGTCGGTTGGCGGGAGGGTTCGGGGATGAGCAGTTCTTC. Encoded protein: CASSRLAGGFGDEQFF.

This clone has just a few counts. J is TRBJ2-1 and V is TRBV6-4; 7 bases align to TRBD2. J gave up 0 bases and V 4 bases, and 3 bases lay outside the gene matches. In germline, CDR1 is MRHNA, CDR2 SNTAGT. There are 15 residues in the CDR3. The CDR3 nucleotides read TGTGCCAGCAGTGCAGTAGCGGGCTCCTACAATGAGCAGTTCTTC. Translated: CASSAVAGSYNEQFF.

The V gene is TRBV7-9, the J gene TRBJ1-1; 7 bases agree with TRBD1. Losses at the gene ends were 5 bases for V and 1 base for J; bases not matched to a gene: 4. The CDR3 has 14 residues. CDR1 is SEHNR and CDR2 is FQNEAQ in the germline V gene (reference sequence). The chain's CDR3 is CASSTGQTNTEAFF. The CDR3, as DNA: TGTGCCAGCAGCACGGGACAGACGAACACTGAAGCTTTCTTT.

This rearrangement joins TRBV5-4 to TRBJ2-3; TRBD2 matches at 8 bases. Germline V lookup: CDR1 SGHNT, CDR2 YYREEE (reference sequence). The junction had 13 bases not matched to a gene; V was cut back by 4 bases and J by 9 bases. The CDR3 is 15 residues long. The CDR3 DNA reads as TGTGCCAGCAGCATAGATCGCGGGGCGGGAGGCACGCAGTATTTT. The encoded protein is CASSIDRGAGGTQYF.

This chain connects TRBV24-1 to TRBJ1-2; D unresolved. This CDR3 is built from 14 residues. In germline, CDR1 is KGHDR, CDR2 SFDVKD. V lost 0 bases and J lost 5, with 9 bases in between. The CDR3 region has the DNA TGTGCCACCAGTGATTTGCGGACTGGGTATGGCTACACCTTC. Its translation: CATSDLRTGYGYTF.

This chain uses TRBV19 with TRBJ1-1, with D perhaps TRBD1 (6 bases). Trimming took off 2 bases at V and 4 bases at J, with 11 bases between the two ends. The CDR3 has 14 amino acids. Germline assignment: CDR1 LNHDA and CDR2 SQIVND (reference sequence). The CDR3 is CASSISGGTTEAFF. The CDR3 DNA follows: TGTGCCAGTAGTATATCTGGGGGCACCACTGAAGCTTTCTTT.

The J gene is TRBJ2-5, the V gene TRBV5-1; D is perhaps TRBD2 (5 bases). Germline values: CDR1 SGHRS, CDR2 YFSETQ. CDR3 size: 13 residues. V was pared by 3 bases and J by 1 base, with 7 bases between. CDR3 amino acids: CASSSEGQETQYF. As DNA, the CDR3 is TGCGCCAGCAGCTCCGAGGGCCAAGAGACCCAGTACTTC. The full variable domain, with the rest looked up from reference TRBV5-1 and TRBJ2-5, is KAGVTQTPRYLIKTRGQQVTLSCSPISGHRSVSWYQQTPGQGLQFLFEYFSETQRNKGNFPGRFSGRQFSNSRSEMNVSTLELGDSALYLCASSSEGQETQYFGPGTRLLVL.

The CDR3 is CASSLGVGLAGRGEQFF. CDR3 bases: TGTGCCAGCAGCTTGGGAGTGGGACTAGCGGGGAGGGGTGAGCAGTTCTTC. V and J are TRBV11-3 and TRBJ2-1; 13 positions agree with TRBD2. Trimming took 3 bases from V and 9 from J; bases not matched to a gene: 11. Germline lookup yields CDR1 SGHNT and CDR2 YENEEA. This CDR3 is 17 amino acids long.

The chain couples TRBV15 to TRBJ2-7; D is perhaps TRBD2 (6 bases). This CDR3 has 14 amino acids. The V gene lost 1 base and the J gene lost 6 bases, with 13 bases spanning the gap. Per germline, CDR1 LNHNV and CDR2 YYDKDF (reference sequence). The CDR3 region has the DNA TGTGCCACCAGCAGAGCAGCCGGGAGAGGCGAGCAGTACTTC. Translated: CATSRAAGRGEQYF.

The chain is built from TRBV18 and TRBJ2-5; maybe TRBD1 (6 bases). Trimming cost V 6 bases and J 5 bases, with 19 bases left between them. Per germline, CDR1 KGHSH and CDR2 LQKENI. The CDR3 is made up of 15 amino acids. CDR3 in DNA: TGTGCCAGCTCCCGACAGGCAGGAGCAGATGAGACCCAGTACTTC. Translated, it gives CASSRQAGADETQYF.

The chain is built from TRBV3-1 (or the pseudogene TRBV3-2) and TRBJ1-5, with a weak D call TRBD1 (5 bases). Trimming removed 1 base from V and 7 bases from J, with 11 bases in between. Per the germline V gene, CDR1 is LGHDT and CDR2 is YNNKEL (reference sequence). CDR3 length: 14 amino acids. In DNA form, the CDR3 reads TGTGCCAGCAGCCAAGGGGGGGGGATCCAGCCCCAGCATTTT. Translated, it gives CASSQGGGIQPQHF.

The rearrangement links TRBV2 to TRBJ2-3; tentatively, D is TRBD2 (5 bases). Trimming pared 3 bases from V and 6 bases from J, leaving 10 bases between. Germline-derived CDR1 and CDR2 are SNHLY and FYNNEI. This CDR3 is 13 amino acids long. CDR3 DNA sequence: TGTGCCAGCAGTGACTCGGTAGCGGATACGCAGTATTTT. Amino acids: CASSDSVADTQYF.

The chain links TRBV7-9 to TRBJ2-7; 8 nucleotides agree with TRBD2. CDR3 length equals 15 residues. J lost 4 bases, V lost 5 bases, and 10 bases had no gene match. Germline CDR1 reads SEHNR; CDR2 reads FQNEAQ (reference sequence). CDR3 region: CASSRPGGAGYEQYF. In nucleotides, the CDR3 is TGTGCCAGCAGCCGACCCGGGGGGGCGGGATACGAGCAGTACTTC. Filled out from reference TRBV7-9 and TRBJ2-7, the complete variable domain reads DTGVSQNPRHKITKRGQNVTFRCDPISEHNRLYWYRQTLGQGPEFLTYFQNEAQLEKSRLLSDRFSAERPKGSFSTLEIQRTEQGDSAMYLCASSRPGGAGYEQYFGPGTRLTVT.

V and J are TRBV3-1 (or the pseudogene TRBV3-2) and TRBJ2-5; maybe TRBD1 (5 bases). Germline V gene data show CDR1 as LGHDT and CDR2 as YNNKEL (reference sequence). With 0 bases removed from V and 9 bases from J, the gap between germline ends came to 14 bases. The CDR3 has 14 residues. Here the CDR3 reads CASSQDRSIRAQYF. CDR3 DNA: TGTGCCAGCAGCCAAGATCGTTCAATCAGGGCCCAGTACTTC.